This entry describes one TCR beta chain. This sample was taken from a study of blood T cell repertoires in COVID-19. Here immunoSEQ multiplex PCR was the method, and the copy in TCRdb shows in-frame clones only, minus some. The sample contains about 190,000 clones, approximately 88% of which appear only once. The study counted Cohort 3 donors as recovered given two negative PCRs, clearance, or symptom resolution. The CDR3 has 14 amino acids. CDR1 and CDR2 from the germline V gene are SEHNR and FQNEAQ (reference sequence). V gave up 5 bases and J gave up 4 bases, with 12 bases separating them. The chain uses TRBV7-9 and TRBJ2-1, with no clear D. This clonotype was obtained from a woman in her 30s who had recovered from COVID-19. The sample taken for sequencing was PBMCs or T cells enriched from blood (not recorded which). In DNA, the CDR3 is TGTGCCAGCAGCCCCCAGGCGTCTTACAATGAGCAGTTCTTC. This gives the protein CASSPQASYNEQFF.